This T cell receptor beta chain stems from a study of blood T cell repertoires in COVID-19. Study at large: The samples span acute and convalescent COVID-19 from the United States, Italy and Spain. From T cells, B-cell-depleted T cells, or PBMCs came the material, which was cDNA or gDNA.

In the study's own analysis: Amplification from reference gene primers served as the basis for estimated nucleated cell counts. Using immunoSEQ multiplex PCR, the repertoire was profiled, and TCRdb retains in-frame clones only, with some absent. V and J calls and clone size are as listed in that table; D and trimming were resolved from the DNA. The sample lists 150,000 or so clones; about four fifths were seen once. CDR1 LNHDA and CDR2 SQIVND come from the germline V gene (reference sequence). This CDR3 has 21 residues. V shed 4 bases and J 0 bases; nucleotides not matched to a gene: 17. Donors of Cohort 3 who recovered were those that had two negative PCRs, clearance, or symptom resolution.

The sequencing input was PBMCs or T cells enriched from blood (not recorded which). The receptor was derived from a man aged 50 to 59 who had recovered from COVID-19. This chain connects TRBV19 to TRBJ1-4; 10 bases align to TRBD1. This CDR3 is CASSRDRGGFVTAATNEKLFF. As DNA, the CDR3 is TGTGCCAGTAGTAGGGACAGGGGAGGATTTGTCACCGCTGCAACTAATGAAAAACTGTTTTTT.